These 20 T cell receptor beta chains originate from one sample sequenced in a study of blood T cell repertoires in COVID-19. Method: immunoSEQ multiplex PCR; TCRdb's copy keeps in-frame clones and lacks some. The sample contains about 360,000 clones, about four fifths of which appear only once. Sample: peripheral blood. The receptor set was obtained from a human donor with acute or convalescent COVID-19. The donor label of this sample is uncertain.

The CDR3, as DNA: TGTGCCAGCAGCCCGGGGACTTATTCCAATGAGCAGTTCTTC. Protein product: CASSPGTYSNEQFF. The rearrangement joins TRBV9 to TRBJ2-1; possibly TRBD2 for D (6 bases). The CDR3 covers 14 residues. From germline, CDR1 is SGDLS and CDR2 YYNGEE. Trimming removed 4 bases from V and 6 bases from J, with 14 bases in between.

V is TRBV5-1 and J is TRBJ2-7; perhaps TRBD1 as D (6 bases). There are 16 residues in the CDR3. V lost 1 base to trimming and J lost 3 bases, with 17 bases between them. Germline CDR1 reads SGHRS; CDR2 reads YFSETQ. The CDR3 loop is CASSLPDSPPSYEQYF. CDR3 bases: TGCGCCAGCAGCTTGCCGGACAGCCCCCCCAGCTACGAGCAGTACTTC.

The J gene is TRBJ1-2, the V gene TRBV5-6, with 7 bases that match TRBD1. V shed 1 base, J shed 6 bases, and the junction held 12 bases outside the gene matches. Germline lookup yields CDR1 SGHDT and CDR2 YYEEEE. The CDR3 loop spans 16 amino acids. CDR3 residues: CASSLTGAFKTDGYTF. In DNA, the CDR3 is TGTGCCAGCAGCTTGACAGGGGCTTTTAAAACGGATGGCTACACCTTC.

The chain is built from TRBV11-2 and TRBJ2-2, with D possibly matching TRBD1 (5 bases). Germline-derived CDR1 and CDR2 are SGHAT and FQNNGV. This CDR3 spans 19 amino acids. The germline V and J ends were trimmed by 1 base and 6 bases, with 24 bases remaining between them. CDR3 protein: CASSLGQTTLALGAGELFF. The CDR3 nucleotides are TGTGCCAGCAGCTTAGGGCAGACGACCCTGGCATTAGGGGCCGGGGAGCTGTTTTTT. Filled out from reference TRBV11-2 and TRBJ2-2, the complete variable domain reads EAGVAQSPRYKIIEKRQSVAFWCNPISGHATLYWYQQILGQGPKLLIQFQNNGVVDDSQLPKDRFSAERLKGVDSTLKIQPAKLEDSAVYLCASSLGQTTLALGAGELFFGEGSRLTVL.

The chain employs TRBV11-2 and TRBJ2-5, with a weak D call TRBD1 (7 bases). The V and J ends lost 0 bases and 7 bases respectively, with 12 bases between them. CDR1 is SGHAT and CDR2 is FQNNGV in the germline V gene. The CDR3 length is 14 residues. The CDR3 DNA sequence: TGTGCCAGCAGCTTAGAACGACAGGGAGGGACCCAGTACTTC. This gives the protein CASSLERQGGTQYF.

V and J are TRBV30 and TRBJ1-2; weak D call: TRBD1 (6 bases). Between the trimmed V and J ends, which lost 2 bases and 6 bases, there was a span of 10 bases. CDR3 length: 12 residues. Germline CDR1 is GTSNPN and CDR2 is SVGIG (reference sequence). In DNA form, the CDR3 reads TGTGCCTGGAGTTTCCACAGGGATGGCTACACCTTC. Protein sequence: CAWSFHRDGYTF.

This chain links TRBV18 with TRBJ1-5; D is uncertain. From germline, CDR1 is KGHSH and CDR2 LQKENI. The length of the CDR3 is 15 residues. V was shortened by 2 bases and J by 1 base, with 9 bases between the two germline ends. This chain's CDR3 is CASSPAGNSNQPQHF. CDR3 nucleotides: TGTGCCAGCTCACCAGCGGGAAACAGCAATCAGCCCCAGCATTTT.

The DNA for the CDR3 is TGTGCCAGCAGATCCTCACAAACTGGGGCCAACGTCCTGACTTTC. Protein: CASRSSQTGANVLTF. The chain uses TRBV27 and TRBJ2-6; D is unclear. Per germline, CDR1 MNHEY and CDR2 SMNVEV (reference sequence). V was cut by 6 bases and J by 2 bases, with 11 bases left in between. The CDR3 covers 15 residues.

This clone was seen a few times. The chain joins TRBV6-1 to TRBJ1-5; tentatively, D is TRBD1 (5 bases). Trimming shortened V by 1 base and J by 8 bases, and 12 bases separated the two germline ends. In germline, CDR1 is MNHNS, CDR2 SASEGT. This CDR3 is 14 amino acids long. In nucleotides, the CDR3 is TGTGCCAGCAGTGAAGAAAACCGCAGGGAGCCCCAGCATTTT. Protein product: CASSEENRREPQHF.

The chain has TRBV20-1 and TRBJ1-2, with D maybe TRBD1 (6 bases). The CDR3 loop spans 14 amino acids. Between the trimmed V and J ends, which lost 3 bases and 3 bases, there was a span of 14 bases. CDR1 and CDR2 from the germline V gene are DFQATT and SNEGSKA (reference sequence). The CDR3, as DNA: TGCAGTGCTAGTGGGGGCATAAGCGACTATGGCTACACCTTC. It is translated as CSASGGISDYGYTF.

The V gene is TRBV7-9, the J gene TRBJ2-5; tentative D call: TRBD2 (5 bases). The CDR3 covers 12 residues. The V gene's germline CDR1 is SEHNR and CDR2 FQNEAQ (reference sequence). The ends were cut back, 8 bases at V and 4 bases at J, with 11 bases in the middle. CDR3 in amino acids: CASRPEGETQYF. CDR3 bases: TGTGCCAGCCGCCCTGAGGGAGAGACCCAGTACTTC. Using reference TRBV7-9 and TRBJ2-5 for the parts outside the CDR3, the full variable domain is DTGVSQNPRHKITKRGQNVTFRCDPISEHNRLYWYRQTLGQGPEFLTYFQNEAQLEKSRLLSDRFSAERPKGSFSTLEIQRTEQGDSAMYLCASRPEGETQYFGPGTRLLVL.

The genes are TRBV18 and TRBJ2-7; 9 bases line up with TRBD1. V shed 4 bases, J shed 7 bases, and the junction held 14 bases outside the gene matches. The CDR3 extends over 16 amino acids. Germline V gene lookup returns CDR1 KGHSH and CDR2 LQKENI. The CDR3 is CASSQSGTGNQREQYF. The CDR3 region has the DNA TGTGCCAGCTCACAATCGGGGACAGGGAACCAGAGGGAGCAGTACTTC.

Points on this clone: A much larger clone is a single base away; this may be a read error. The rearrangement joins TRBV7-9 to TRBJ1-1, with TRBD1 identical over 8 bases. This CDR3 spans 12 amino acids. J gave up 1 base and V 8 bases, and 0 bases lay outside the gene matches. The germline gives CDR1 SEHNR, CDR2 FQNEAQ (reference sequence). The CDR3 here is CASGTGNTEAFF. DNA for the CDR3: TGTGCCAGCGGGACAGGGAACACTGAAGCTTTCTTT.

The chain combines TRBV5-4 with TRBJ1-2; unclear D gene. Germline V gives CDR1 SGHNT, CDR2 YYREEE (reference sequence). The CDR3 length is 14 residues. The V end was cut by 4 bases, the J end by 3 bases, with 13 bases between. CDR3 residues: CASSPPLTDYGYTF. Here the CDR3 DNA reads TGTGCCAGCAGCCCCCCGTTAACGGACTATGGCTACACCTTC. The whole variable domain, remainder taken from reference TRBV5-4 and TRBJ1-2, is ETGVTQSPTHLIKTRGQQVTLRCSSQSGHNTVSWYQQALGQGPQFIFQYYREEENGRGNFPPRFSGLQFPNYSSELNVNALELDDSALYLCASSPPLTDYGYTFGSGTRLTVV.

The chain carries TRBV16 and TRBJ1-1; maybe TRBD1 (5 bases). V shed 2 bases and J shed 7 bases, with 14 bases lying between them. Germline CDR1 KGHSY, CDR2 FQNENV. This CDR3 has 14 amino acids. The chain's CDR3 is CASSQTPRGGEAFF. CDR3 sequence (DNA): TGTGCCAGCAGCCAAACCCCGAGGGGAGGTGAAGCTTTCTTT. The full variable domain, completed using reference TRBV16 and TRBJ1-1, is GEEVAQTPKHLVRGEGQKAKLYCAPIKGHSYVFWYQQVLKNEFKFLISFQNENVFDETGMPKERFSAKCLPNSPCSLEIQATKLEDSAVYFCASSQTPRGGEAFFGQGTRLTVV.

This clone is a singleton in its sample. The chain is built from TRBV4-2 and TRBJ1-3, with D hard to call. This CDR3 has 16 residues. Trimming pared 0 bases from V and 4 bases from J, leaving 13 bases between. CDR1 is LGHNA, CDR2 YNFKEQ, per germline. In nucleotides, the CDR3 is TGTGCCAGCAGCCAAGATATAGCGGGAATCGGAAACACCATATATTTT. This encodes CASSQDIAGIGNTIYF.

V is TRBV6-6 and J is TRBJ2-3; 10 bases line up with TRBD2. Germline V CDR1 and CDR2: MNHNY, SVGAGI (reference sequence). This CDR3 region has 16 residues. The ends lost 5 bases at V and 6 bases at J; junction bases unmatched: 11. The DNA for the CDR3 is TGTGCCAGCAGTCACGGCTTAGCGGGGGGTATCGATACGCAGTATTTT. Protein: CASSHGLAGGIDTQYF.

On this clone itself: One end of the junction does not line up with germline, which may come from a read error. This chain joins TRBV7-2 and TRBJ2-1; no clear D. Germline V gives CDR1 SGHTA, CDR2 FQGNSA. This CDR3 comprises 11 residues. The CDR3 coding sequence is TGTGCCAGCAGCGTAGCCTTGGAGCAGTTCTTC. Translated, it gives CASSVALEQFF.

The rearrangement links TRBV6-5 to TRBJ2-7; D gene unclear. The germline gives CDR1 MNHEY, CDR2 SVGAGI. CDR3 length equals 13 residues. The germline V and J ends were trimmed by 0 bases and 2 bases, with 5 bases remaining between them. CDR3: CASSYSRTYEQYF. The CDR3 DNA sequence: TGTGCCAGCAGTTACTCGCGAACCTACGAGCAGTACTTC.

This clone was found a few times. CDR3: CASSSLGPIYF. The CDR3 DNA reads as TGTGCCAGCAGCTCCTTGGGGCCCATATATTTT. The V gene is TRBV7-2, the J gene TRBJ1-3, with D tentatively TRBD1 (5 bases). Per germline, CDR1 SGHTA and CDR2 FQGNSA. V was clipped by 4 bases and J by 11 bases, with 9 bases between them. The CDR3 sequence is 11 residues long. The variable domain in full, with the rest retrieved from reference TRBV7-2 and TRBJ1-3, is GAGVSQSPSNKVTEKGKDVELRCDPISGHTALYWYRQSLGQGLEFLIYFQGNSAPDKSGLPSDRFSAERTGGSVSTLTIQRTQQEDSAVYLCASSSLGPIYFGEGSWLTVV.